This T cell receptor beta chain is drawn from a study of shared clonotypes between healthy human individuals. Study observations and caveats: Depth was large, yet rarefaction showed that sorted-subset sequencing was incomplete.

Germline CDR1 and CDR2: SGHTS and YDEGEE. V dropped 3 bases and J dropped 5; count of bases not matched to a gene: 9. The CDR3 is made up of 15 amino acids. With regard to this clone: Antigen unknown.

The method was immunoSEQ multiplex PCR; TCRdb's version includes in-frame clones alone and lacks a portion of them. The top ten clones hold roughly 0.13% of a sample with approximately 2.5 million clones, roughly 92% of them seen once. The source material was naive CD4+ T cells sorted from blood. As to subset: CD45RA+ positively selected. The receptor was isolated from a man between 18 and 29 years old in good health. V is TRBV5-8 and J is TRBJ2-3, with 7 positions matching TRBD2. Written as DNA, the CDR3 is TGTGCCAGCAGCTCCGGGGTGCTAGCGGAAGATACGCAGTATTTT. This translates into CASSSGVLAEDTQYF.